The rows below give T cell receptor beta chains drawn from one sample of a study of blood T cell repertoires in COVID-19. Clones were read by immunoSEQ multiplex PCR, and TCRdb kept only the in-frame ones, dropping some. In the table there are roughly 170,000 clones, around nine tenths of which are singletons. The sample was peripheral blood. The receptors come from a woman between 65 and 79 years old with COVID-19, enrolled during active disease. CDR3s include the opening cysteine and the closing phenylalanine or tryptophan.

V: TRBV10-3
J: TRBJ2-5
CDR3: CAISESRLAGGNQETQYF

V: TRBV10-3
J: TRBJ2-5
CDR3: CAISGLAGGAGETQYF

V: TRBV5-8
J: TRBJ1-6
CDR3: CASSFGVITYNSPLHF

V: TRBV21-1
J: TRBJ1-2
CDR3: CASSKASLVVSGQENGGYTF

V: TRBV23-1
J: TRBJ1-5
CDR3: CASSQSSRGPKYSNQPQHF

V: TRBV9
J: TRBJ2-5
CDR3: CASSASETQYF

V: TRBV7-2
J: TRBJ2-1
CDR3: CASSLMGTPYNEQFF

V: TRBV3-1/TRBV3-2
J: TRBJ2-1
CDR3: CASSQDFGREVVTYNEQFF

V: TRBV13
J: TRBJ2-7
CDR3: CASSLGSSYEQYF

V: TRBV10-3
J: TRBJ1-1
CDR3: CAISVEGSEAFF

V: TRBV4-1
J: TRBJ1-6
CDR3: CASSRTTSRDRASPLHF

V: TRBV5-5
J: TRBJ2-1
CDR3: CASIISLGGDYNEQFF

V: TRBV11-2
J: TRBJ2-7
CDR3: CASSKTGSSSYEQYF

V: TRBV18
J: TRBJ1-1
CDR3: CASSPPARGTEAFF

V: TRBV6-5
J: TRBJ2-7
CDR3: CASSRQGQRTYEQYF

V: TRBV5-1
J: TRBJ2-1
CDR3: CASSLARLNNEQFF

V: TRBV6-2/TRBV6-3
J: TRBJ1-1
CDR3: CASSSFGRGDTEAFF

V: TRBV28
J: TRBJ1-6
CDR3: CASSLFGRYNSPLHF

V: TRBV23-1
J: TRBJ1-1
CDR3: CASSQRERGYTEAFF

V: TRBV25-1
J: TRBJ1-1
CDR3: CASSPSWGEGDTEAFF

V: TRBV7-2
J: TRBJ1-4
CDR3: CASSPGQGREKLFF

V: TRBV28
J: TRBJ1-5
CDR3: CASNQDRGLQPQHF

V: TRBV28
J: TRBJ2-4
CDR3: CASSSGLLKSINF

V: TRBV11-3
J: TRBJ1-1
CDR3: CASSSEGSEAFF

V: TRBV12-3/TRBV12-4
J: TRBJ1-1
CDR3: CASSLKQNTEAFF

V: TRBV14
J: TRBJ2-7
CDR3: CASSPAWRGPYEQYF

V: TRBV7-9
J: TRBJ1-3
CDR3: CASTKTGLLGGRNTIYF

V: TRBV6-6
J: TRBJ1-5
CDR3: CASTRQENSNQPQHF

V: TRBV29-1
J: TRBJ2-5
CDR3: CSAGTSGVAQETQYF

V: TRBV3-1/TRBV3-2
J: TRBJ2-2
CDR3: CASSQGWASNTGELFF

V: TRBV30
J: TRBJ1-2
CDR3: CAWSQGWDYGYTF

V: TRBV7-9
J: TRBJ1-3
CDR3: CASSSRENTIYF

V: TRBV5-4
J: TRBJ1-3
CDR3: CASSIDRSSGNTIYF

V: TRBV9
J: TRBJ2-2
CDR3: CASSAASTGELFF

V: TRBV28
J: TRBJ1-4
CDR3: CASRPGQINEKLFF

V: TRBV6-5
J: TRBJ2-1
CDR3: CASSYFGLNEQFF

V: TRBV4-2
J: TRBJ2-3
CDR3: CASSPSGGGGTDTQYF

V: TRBV28
J: TRBJ1-1
CDR3: CASTPGTYDYGDTEAFF

V: TRBV11-3
J: TRBJ2-7
CDR3: CASSLMASGRTLTYEQYF

V: TRBV4-3
J: TRBJ2-7
CDR3: CASSQDTRGYEQYF